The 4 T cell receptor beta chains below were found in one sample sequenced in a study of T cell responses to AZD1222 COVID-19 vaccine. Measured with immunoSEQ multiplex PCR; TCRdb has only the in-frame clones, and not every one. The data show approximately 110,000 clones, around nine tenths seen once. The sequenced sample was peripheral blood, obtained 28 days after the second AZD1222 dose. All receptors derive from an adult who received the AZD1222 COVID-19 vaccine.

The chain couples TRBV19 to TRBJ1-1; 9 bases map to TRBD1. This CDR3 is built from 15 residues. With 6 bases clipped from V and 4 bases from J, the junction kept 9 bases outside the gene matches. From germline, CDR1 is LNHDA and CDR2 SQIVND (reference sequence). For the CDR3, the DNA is TGTGCCAGTAGAGTTAGGGACAGGGCGGCCACTGAAGCTTTCTTT. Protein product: CASRVRDRAATEAFF.

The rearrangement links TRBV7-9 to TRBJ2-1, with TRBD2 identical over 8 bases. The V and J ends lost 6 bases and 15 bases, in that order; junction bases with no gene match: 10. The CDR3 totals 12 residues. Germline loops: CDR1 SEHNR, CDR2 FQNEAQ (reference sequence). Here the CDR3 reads CASRRGSGKAFF. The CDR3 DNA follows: TGTGCCAGCAGGAGGGGTAGCGGGAAGGCGTTCTTC.

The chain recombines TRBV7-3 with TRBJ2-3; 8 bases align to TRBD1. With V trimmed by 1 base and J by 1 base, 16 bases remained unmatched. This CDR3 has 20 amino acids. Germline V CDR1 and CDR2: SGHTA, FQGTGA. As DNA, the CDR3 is TGTGCCAGCAGCTTAAGGGGCGGGCAGGGGGCATCGCCGCGCACAGATACGCAGTATTTT. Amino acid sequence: CASSLRGGQGASPRTDTQYF. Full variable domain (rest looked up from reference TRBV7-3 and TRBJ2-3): GAGVSQTPSNKVTEKGKYVELRCDPISGHTALYWYRQSLGQGPEFLIYFQGTGAADDSGLPNDRFFAVRPEGSVSTLKIQRTERGDSAVYLCASSLRGGQGASPRTDTQYFGPGTRLTVL.

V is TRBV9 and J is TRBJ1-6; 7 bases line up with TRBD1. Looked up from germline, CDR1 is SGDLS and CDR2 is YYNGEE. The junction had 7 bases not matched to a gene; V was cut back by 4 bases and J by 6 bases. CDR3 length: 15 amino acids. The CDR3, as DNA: TGTGCCAGCAGCCCTAGGACAGGTCTTAATTCACCCCTCCACTTT. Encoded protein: CASSPRTGLNSPLHF.